This T cell receptor (beta chain) is from a study of cytomegalovirus exposure and HLA in healthy donors (dated 2017 in TCRdb). As for the study more broadly: In an earlier analysis of 450 to 750 of the donors, approximately 260 Gb of sequence data and 117 million unique TCR beta sequences from about 179 million T cells were reported. Every discovery cohort repertoire had been produced on one sequencing platform. Class I and class II HLA loci were covered by the typing at four-digit resolution. In a later analysis, previously published TCR beta repertoires from 550 to 700 donors were re-analyzed and high-resolution HLA genotyping was added so that TCR occurrence patterns could be studied. The study was designed to test whether signatures of past pathogen exposure could be identified by cataloging public T cell receptors. Roughly 5 DR-DQ haplotypes were handled as single units for association and clustering, since linkage in the cohort was strong. Of the roughly 400 genotyped donors, approximately 80% were placed in the genetic ancestry cluster associated with self-reported Caucasian donors. An earlier analysis of some 600 of the donors applied high-throughput TCR beta sequencing to assess whether each TCR beta V gene segment acted as functional or pseudogenic. Typing coverage differed by locus: A, B, C, DRB1 and DQB1 were typed in roughly 620-640 donors, DQA1 in around 500, DPA1 in nearly 610, and DPB1 in 472. To predict cytomegalovirus infection status, the study combined high-throughput TCR immunosequencing, statistical association of individual TCRs with disease status, and machine learning. Along with the roughly 670-subject first cohort, a separate validation cohort of over a hundred different subjects was used. Rather than using new phenotypic data, the later analysis identified candidate immune exposures from TCR beta sequences and from how often those sequences occurred across donors. Across around 400 genotyped donors of the cohort, an average of 235,054 unique TCR beta nucleotide sequences per donor were sequenced, and roughly a sixth of those sequences were non-productive. A later genetic analysis used genome-wide SNP genotypes for about 65% of the 666 donors, treating that subset as a discovery cohort. Approximately 300 gigabases of sequencing data and tens of millions of unique TCR sequences were included in an early release covering about 700 HLA-typed donors. Donor age, sex, ethnicity and CMV serostatus were collected together with the repertoire data. The study profiled the T cell repertoires of 500 to 800 subjects by immunosequencing and related them to cytomegalovirus serostatus.

For CDR1 and CDR2, the germline V gene lists MNHNS and SASEGT. The CDR3, cysteine through phenylalanine, is 14 amino acids long. Here the CDR3 DNA is all that survives: 42 bases in frame from base 1. Trimmed from V: 5 bases; trimmed from J: 5 bases; junction bases lacking a gene match: 6. General findings and caveats noted by the study authors: Cytomegalovirus status was reported to be diagnosed by the classifier with high specificity and sensitivity in both the original and validation cohorts. In a later analysis, 16,951 TCR beta sequences were associated with specific HLA alleles at a false discovery rate of 0.05. In a later analysis, TCR association rates were found to vary across HLA loci, with the most associated TCRs seen for DRB1 alleles and the fewest for HLA-C alleles. In vitro tests confirmed that three of the cytomegalovirus-associated TCR beta chains recognize cytomegalovirus antigens. Across donors, most TCR sequences were observed very rarely, whereas some public TCRs were present in many individuals. In a later analysis, several top co-occurrence clusters were reported to appear linked to parvovirus B19, influenza, CMV and Epstein-Barr virus. Some IMGT-functional V segments, including TRBV6-2 and TRBV6-3, could not be told apart with the 87-base-pair reads, so those segments were excluded. A later analysis found that most CMV-associated TCR beta chains appeared HLA-restricted, with HLA associations seemingly driven largely by CMV exposure. Linkage disequilibrium might explain the correlated functional status among segregating V segments, but an unknown experimental factor could not be excluded. The authors suggested that the approach could potentially be generalized to other disease states and immunological phenotypes. A group of highly shared sequence variants was considered likely to be a technical artifact of the sequencing pipeline. The study gave a list of about 150 TCR beta chains associated with cytomegalovirus. In a later genetic analysis, fewer N-insertions in productive TCRs were reported among donors in an Asian-associated ancestry cluster than the roughly 700-donor mean. Presence/absence analyses assumed roughly uniform sequencing depth across donors, an assumption that may not hold. Assigning TCR associations to individual alleles was difficult when HLA alleles, especially DR and DQ, strongly co-occurred. Because counts were too low, some 17 rarely observed V segments, including chromosome 9 orphons, were left out of the earlier analysis of approximately 500 of the donors. An earlier analysis of around 600 of the donors showed that most TCR beta V segments appeared in productive rearrangements either about 90% or about 30% of the time, which broadly matched IMGT annotations. Because HLA typing was missing for some donors at each locus, association tests included only the typed subset. This cohort had only TCR beta chains sequenced, and the lack of alpha or paired-chain data limited which features could be detected. An association between a missense DCLRE1C variant and V-gene and J-gene trimming of TCR beta chains was found in a later genetic analysis and replicated in an independent cohort. The only immune exposure information available for the cohort was CMV serostatus. A further reported finding was that TCR beta sequences accurately predicted the HLA-A and HLA-B alleles for most subjects in the first cohort. Compared with equally common non-associated chains, HLA-associated TCR beta chains in a later analysis were more clonally expanded and had lower generation probabilities.

The cohort was made up of about 670 healthy bone marrow donors. At the time of sampling, all cohort members were nominally healthy, though unrecorded immune exposures were likely present. The donor was CMV seropositive and belonged to the group of 250 to 300 seropositive cohort members. Each donor provided a peripheral blood sample, and peripheral blood mononuclear cells were used for TCR beta sequencing. Genomic DNA extraction from the blood cell samples was performed with the Qiagen DNeasy Blood Extraction Kit. Turning to this clone: Its binding antigen is unknown. One base away there is no much larger clone; base qualities are not given.

Libraries were built with the immunoSEQ multiplex PCR assay. For the multiplex PCR, a mixture combining 60 forward primers for TCR Vbeta segments and 13 reverse primers for TCR Jbeta segments was used. A multiplex PCR assay on genomic DNA amplified the CDR3 region of rearranged TCR beta genes. The Illumina HiSeq System was used to sequence the amplified TCR beta libraries as 87-base-pair reads. Concerning the study's data processing: A later analysis tallied 80 million to 95 million unique TCR beta chains across the 666 repertoires, and 10 million to 11 million of those chains were shared by two or more donors. To remove PCR and sequencing errors, raw reads were error-corrected and collapsed into unique sequences using a nearest-neighbor algorithm that merged closely related sequences. Alignment of CDR3 sequences to IMGT reference sequences was used to assign V, D and J gene segments. For a sequence to be retained, a match of at least six nucleotides to both a V gene segment and a J gene segment was required. A rearrangement was called productive if the CDR3 had no stop codons and remained in frame with V and J, and every other rearrangement was called non-productive. Following IMGT convention, CDR3 was defined as the stretch from the second conserved V-encoded cysteine to the conserved J-encoded phenylalanine. The earlier analysis of some 580 of the donors excluded any sequence lacking an unambiguous match to a single V gene segment. In an earlier analysis of approximately 500 of the donors, a V segment was called functional when productive rearrangements were above 56.7%, and segregating when the standard deviation between donors exceeded 5%. A statistical classification framework was developed to diagnose cytomegalovirus status using the catalog of TCR beta chain sequences. V and J gene assignment, in a later analysis, came from comparing TCR nucleotide sequences with IMGT/GENE-DB human TR gene sequences. In a later analysis, CDR3 sequences and most-parsimonious VDJ recombination scenarios were assigned using the TCRdist pipeline. In a later analysis, each TCR beta chain was defined by its CDR3 amino acid sequence together with its V-gene family, and reads without a unique V-gene family were excluded. As a way to deal with suspected cross-contamination and a sequencing artifact, a later analysis dropped 500 to 700 nucleotide sequences that were highly shared and had low generation probability. In a later analysis, a clonal expansion index for each public chain was calculated from normalized within-repertoire ranks of inferred template counts. Generation probabilities in a later analysis came from a VDJ recombination model fitted to out-of-frame rearrangements, and those results were checked against IGoR. Hypergeometric tests were used in a later analysis to score TCR-TCR, TCR-HLA and TCR-CMV co-occurrence, with a repertoire-size bias correction applied to the TCR pairs. A later analysis estimated false discovery rates by permuting HLA or CMV assignments 20 times. In a later analysis, co-occurring TCRs were grouped with DBSCAN, and TCRdist sequence similarity was added when clustering was performed within HLA-allele-positive subsets. Co-occurrence clustering excluded repertoires with fewer than 30,000 or more than 120,000 public chains, plus five with anomalous nucleotide sharing. TCRdb took over this immuneACCESS table, retaining in-frame rearrangements with V and J assigned. Such tables are incomplete; in checked studies, under half of the missing clones stem from an unresolved V gene, and the remainder is unexplained. The D gene and trimming were derived from the DNA, and the V and J assignments and clone size from that table. The sample yields tens of thousands of clones; around 72% were counted once. Of the sample, around 10% is held by the ten largest clones.

The clonotype was recovered from a woman in her forties in good health and CMV-seropositive. The specimen sequenced was PBMCs. The V gene is TRBV6-1 and the J gene is TRBJ2-3; 8 bases in the junction line up with TRBD1. The CDR3 protein: CASSLDRDGDTQYF. The DNA reads TGTGCCAGCAGTTTGGACAGGGATGGAGATACGCAGTATTTT.